A single sample gave rise to the 18 T cell receptor beta chains below, sequenced in a study of breast tumors, draining lymph nodes, adjacent tissues. Samples came from axillary lymph nodes draining the breast cancer. TCRdb called the multiplex PCR reads again in MiXCR, with one record for every CDR3 protein. The sample carries 200,000 or so distinct CDR3 sequences, approximately 31% recorded once. Sequences were obtained from axillary lymph node tissue. Receptors originate from a female donor with breast cancer. Some clones in this sample may be carry-over from other donors' samples.

This clonotype was found many times. This sequence joins TRBV6-1 and TRBJ2-7; D gene ambiguous. V lost 6 bases, J lost 5 bases, and 11 bases lay in between. This CDR3 is built from 12 residues. Germline V CDR1 and CDR2: MNHNS, SASEGT. CDR3 DNA sequence: TGTGCCAGCAGGTGGCTAATCCACGAGCAGTACTTC. Protein product: CASRWLIHEQYF.

The table lists this clonotype with a few counts. This chain connects TRBV13 to TRBJ1-1; the D is unclear. CDR1 PRHDT and CDR2 FYEKMQ come from the germline V gene (reference sequence). The V end lost 1 base, the J end lost 6 bases, and 3 bases lay between the germline ends. The CDR3 covers 11 residues. The CDR3 reads CASSLVAEAFF. The DNA of the CDR3 is TGTGCCAGCAGCTTAGTCGCTGAAGCTTTCTTT.

The chain joins TRBV6-2 or TRBV6-3 to TRBJ2-1; TRBD1 agrees at 8 bases. The CDR3 contains 18 residues. Germline V gene data show CDR1 as MNHEY and CDR2 as SVGEGT. The V gene end was trimmed by 7 bases and the J gene end by 4 bases; junction bases not matched to a gene: 18. The CDR3, as DNA: TGTGCCAGCACCAACCGACATTACCCACAGGGGGTTTACAATGAGCAGTTCTTC. Protein product: CASTNRHYPQGVYNEQFF.

This clonotype was recorded once. V is TRBV12-3 or TRBV12-4 and J is TRBJ2-5, with 14 bases fitting TRBD2. CDR3 length: 16 amino acids. V gave up 5 bases and J gave up 5 bases; unmatched junction bases: 7. The CDR3 DNA is TGTGCCAGCAGTCGCGGACTAGCGGGAGGTGGGGAGACCCAGTACTTC. Protein: CASSRGLAGGGETQYF.

V gene TRBV24-1 combines with J gene TRBJ1-3; possibly TRBD1 for D (5 bases). V was trimmed by 2 bases and J by 7 bases, leaving 11 bases between them. Germline assignment: CDR1 KGHDR and CDR2 SFDVKD. The CDR3 loop spans 14 amino acids. In DNA, the CDR3 is TGTGCCACCAGTGATTCGGGGGGAGCGAACACCATATATTTT. Translation: CATSDSGGANTIYF.

This clonotype was detected many times. Compared with germline, one end of the junction differs, possibly owing to a read error. The rearrangement links TRBV7-7 to TRBJ2-5; 9 bases fit TRBD2. Per germline, CDR1 SSHAT and CDR2 FNYEAQ (reference sequence). This CDR3 region has 16 residues. This CDR3 is CASSLGGISGSETQYF. In DNA, the CDR3 is TGTGCTAGCAGCTTAGGGGGGATTAGCGGGAGTGAGACCCAGTACTTC. Full variable domain (missing parts from reference TRBV7-7 and TRBJ2-5): GAGVSQSPRYKVTKRGQDVTLRCDPISSHATLYWYQQALGQGPEFLTYFNYEAQPDKSGLPSDRFSAERPEGSISTLTIQRTEQRDSAMYRCASSLGGISGSETQYFGPGTRLLVL.

There are many counts of this clonotype. The rearrangement uses TRBV24-1 and TRBJ2-5; no clear D gene. V gave up 4 bases and J gave up 5 bases, with 4 bases separating them. The germline V gene has CDR1 KGHDR and CDR2 SFDVKD. This CDR3 spans 11 amino acids. CDR3 residues: CATSDGETQYF. CDR3 DNA sequence: TGTGCCACCAGTGACGGGGAGACCCAGTACTTC.

This clonotype was seen many times. The chain has TRBV15 and TRBJ1-3; D gene ambiguous. This CDR3 spans 21 amino acids. Germline loops: CDR1 LNHNV, CDR2 YYDKDF (reference sequence). V was clipped by 1 base and J by 0 bases, with 25 bases between them. CDR3 DNA sequence: TGTGCCACCAGCAGAGTTTTTATTCCTCCGCGCACCGGTTCCTCTGGAAACACCATATATTTT. Amino acid sequence: CATSRVFIPPRTGSSGNTIYF.

This chain uses TRBV6-6 with TRBJ1-5, with 12 positions matching TRBD1. This CDR3 contains 14 residues. CDR1 and CDR2 (germline): MNHNY, SVGAGI (reference sequence). V dropped 2 bases and J dropped 9; count of bases not matched to a gene: 2. The CDR3 coding sequence is TGTGCCAGCAGTTACGGGACAGGGGGCCGGCCCCAGCATTTT. Protein sequence: CASSYGTGGRPQHF.

In this sample, this clonotype turned up many times. The V call is TRBV20-1, the J call TRBJ2-3; TRBD2 agrees at 10 bases. CDR3 length equals 18 residues. V lost 4 bases to trimming and J lost 5 bases; unmatched junction nucleotides: 18. The germline V gene has CDR1 DFQATT and CDR2 SNEGSKA (reference sequence). The CDR3 loop reads CSAIRSYGAGGRGDTQYF. The DNA of the CDR3 is TGCAGTGCTATCCGGTCGTATGGAGCGGGGGGGCGCGGAGATACGCAGTATTTT.

This chain links TRBV28 with TRBJ1-4, with 8 positions matching TRBD1. V lost 5 bases, J lost 8 bases, and 4 bases stayed unmatched. CDR1 and CDR2 from the germline V gene are MDHEN and SYDVKM. This CDR3 region has 13 residues. The CDR3 coding sequence is TGTGCCAGCAGTCCAAGACAGGGGGAAAAACTGTTTTTT. This translates into CASSPRQGEKLFF.

This clonotype has only a few counts. The chain uses TRBV3-2 and TRBJ1-5; the table's D call of TRBD1 was not tested on the DNA. TRBV3-2 constitutes a pseudogene. The CDR3 length is 17 residues. CDR3 in amino acids: CASSQEGTVISNQPQHF. CDR3 DNA: TGTGCCAGCAGCCAAGAGGGGACAGTTATTAGCAATCAGCCCCAGCATTTT.

The table lists this clonotype with a few counts. It may be a read error: a sequence one base away is much more abundant. The J gene is TRBJ2-1, the V gene TRBV20-1, with D unresolved. The germline gives CDR1 DFQATT, CDR2 SNEGSKA (reference sequence). This CDR3 comprises 15 residues. Deletions cut 2 bases from V and 6 bases from J, with 17 bases between. CDR3 nucleotides: TGCAGTGCTAGATCCCATAGGAAGTATTCCAATGAGCAGTTCTTC. Protein product: CSARSHRKYSNEQFF.

About this clonotype itself: A read error is possible here, since a much larger clone lies one base away. The chain recombines TRBV13 with TRBJ2-7; D is possibly TRBD2 (5 bases). This CDR3 has 13 amino acids. With 4 bases removed from V and 5 bases from J, the gap between germline ends came to 12 bases. Per germline, CDR1 PRHDT and CDR2 FYEKMQ (reference sequence). CDR3 residues: CASSSLQRDEQYF. The CDR3 DNA reads as TGTGCCAGCAGCTCTCTCCAGAGGGACGAGCAGTACTTC.

This clonotype was found a few times. This chain joins TRBV18 and TRBJ2-1, with 9 bases that match TRBD2. With 3 bases clipped from V and 8 bases from J, the junction kept 8 bases outside the gene matches. The CDR3 consists of 15 residues. Germline V CDR1 and CDR2: KGHSH, LQKENI. The CDR3 DNA reads as TGTGCCAGCTCACCGGGACTAGCCGAGGTGGATGAGCAGTTCTTC. This encodes CASSPGLAEVDEQFF.

This clonotype was seen at least ten times. The rearrangement joins TRBV9 to TRBJ2-2; 12 bases agree with TRBD1. The CDR3 has 16 residues. Germline lookup yields CDR1 SGDLS and CDR2 YYNGEE. V was pared by 3 bases and J by 7 bases, with 7 bases of the junction left unmatched. CDR3 coding DNA: TGTGCCAGCAGCGGAGGGACAGGGGGCAACGTCGGGGAGCTGTTTTTT. Its protein is CASSGGTGGNVGELFF.

This clonotype was counted between two and nine times. This chain joins TRBV5-4 and TRBJ2-4; 9 bases map to TRBD1. The length of the CDR3 is 17 residues. J lost 3 bases, V lost 0 bases, and 7 bases had no gene match. Germline lookup yields CDR1 SGHNT and CDR2 YYREEE (reference sequence). The CDR3 sequence: CASSLGGGTGIKNIQYF. DNA for the CDR3: TGTGCCAGCAGCTTGGGAGGGGGGACAGGGATCAAAAACATTCAGTACTTC.

This clonotype has just a few counts. One end of the junction is discordant with germline, which a read error may explain. The chain combines TRBV7-3 with TRBJ2-5, with TRBD2 matching 8 bases. Germline values: CDR1 SGHTA, CDR2 FQGTGA. The CDR3 has 15 residues. CDR3 residues: CASSLVAGTLETQHF. CDR3 nucleotide sequence: TGTGCCAGCAGCTTAGTAGCGGGGACCCTGGAGACCCAGCACTTC.